Each of the 2 T cell receptor beta chains below was sequenced from the same sample in a study of response to subunit inactivated influenza vaccine. TCRdb passed the RT-PCR reads through MiXCR, listing each CDR3 protein once. Counted here are around 580,000 distinct CDR3 sequences, 13% to 15% occurring once; the ten biggest clones make up around 10%. The material sequenced was PBMCs from blood, taken roughly 12 days after vaccination. The receptors were sampled from a man aged 45-60 years who received an inactivated influenza vaccine.

This rearrangement joins TRBV4-3 to TRBJ2-1; D gene unclear. CDR3 length: 13 residues. Germline CDR1 reads LGHNA; CDR2 reads YSLEER. V dropped 1 base and J dropped 9 bases, with 10 bases sitting between them. The CDR3 DNA sequence: TGCGCCAGCAGCCAAGTTCACGGTTCTGAGCAGTTCTTC. It specifies CASSQVHGSEQFF.

The rearrangement joins TRBV7-9 to TRBJ2-7, with D tentatively TRBD1 (5 bases). Per germline, CDR1 SEHNR and CDR2 FQNEAQ (reference sequence). The V end lost 5 bases, the J end lost 2 bases, and 16 bases lay between the germline ends. The CDR3 spans 15 residues. CDR3: CASSTTGLRTYEQYF. In DNA, the CDR3 is TGTGCCAGCAGCACTACAGGCTTAAGGACCTACGAGCAGTACTTC. The whole variable domain, filled in from reference TRBV7-9 and TRBJ2-7, reads DTGVSQNPRHKITKRGQNVTFRCDPISEHNRLYWYRQTLGQGPEFLTYFQNEAQLEKSRLLSDRFSAERPKGSFSTLEIQRTEQGDSAMYLCASSTTGLRTYEQYFGPGTRLTVT.